This TCR beta chain was captured in a study of T cells after yellow fever vaccination. Study conclusions and caveats: Abundant bulk-derived clonotypes could contaminate FACS-sorted repertoires. A large majority of primary-vaccination clones showed up again after the booster (about 97% CD4, around 85% CD8).

With respect to this clonotype: Its antigen remains unknown.

It was through 5'RACE template switching that TCR cDNA was made, with a universal primer site and UMIs added. One entry per CDR3 protein, called by TCRdb with MiXCR from the 5' RACE reads. The profile shows just under 600,000 distinct CDR3 sequences, 13% of them singletons. The V end lost 2 bases, the J end lost 5 bases, and 12 bases lay between the germline ends. Germline loops: CDR1 MNHEY, CDR2 SVGEGT. CDR3 size: 14 residues. This TCR derives from a young man who received the YFV17D yellow fever vaccine. Sequencing used PBMCs, obtained on the day of the yellow fever booster vaccination. The rearrangement joins TRBV6-2 or TRBV6-3 to TRBJ1-1; no firm D call. The DNA of the CDR3 is TGTGCCAGCAGTTACCCCCCTTTGTGGACTGAAGCTTTCTTT. Protein sequence: CASSYPPLWTEAFF.